The 22 T cell receptor beta chains below all came from one sample that was sequenced in a study of blood T cell repertoires in COVID-19. The assay was immunoSEQ multiplex PCR, and TCRdb's table has in-frame clones only and misses some. The repertoire holds roughly 250,000 clones, with roughly four fifths as singletons. Sequenced input: peripheral blood. These receptors all come from a woman over 75 with acute or convalescent COVID-19.

A few counts support this clone. The chain links TRBV3-1 (or the pseudogene TRBV3-2) to TRBJ2-5, with 9 bases that match TRBD2. The trim removed 3 bases at V and 5 bases at J, leaving 1 base unmatched. Germline V gives CDR1 LGHDT, CDR2 YNNKEL (reference sequence). The CDR3 covers 13 residues. CDR3 nucleotides: TGTGCCAGCAGCCACGCGGGGGGGGAGACCCAGTACTTC. It translates to CASSHAGGETQYF.

The V gene is TRBV28, the J gene TRBJ1-2, with a possible D match to TRBD1 (6 bases). Germline V gene data show CDR1 as MDHEN and CDR2 as SYDVKM. This CDR3 spans 16 amino acids. V was trimmed by 4 bases and J by 4 bases, leaving 19 bases between them. CDR3 DNA: TGTGCCAGCAGTTCCCCAGGGGCGTTCATTCCCTATGGCTACACCTTC. Translation: CASSSPGAFIPYGYTF.

This chain connects TRBV28 to TRBJ1-2, with 8 bases fitting TRBD1. Losses at the gene ends were 3 bases for V and 0 bases for J; bases not matched to a gene: 15. Germline V lookup: CDR1 MDHEN, CDR2 SYDVKM. CDR3 length equals 19 residues. The CDR3 is CASSLGTTYRGWANYGYTF. The CDR3 region has the DNA TGTGCCAGCAGTTTGGGGACTACTTACAGGGGGTGGGCTAACTATGGCTACACCTTC.

The chain combines TRBV5-1 with TRBJ2-3; a possible D gene is TRBD1 (6 bases). The V gene's germline CDR1 is SGHRS and CDR2 YFSETQ. The V end was cut by 3 bases, the J end by 6 bases, with 11 bases between. The CDR3 is made up of 13 amino acids. The CDR3 coding sequence is TGCGCCAGCAGCTACTCAGGGGACGATACGCAGTATTTT. It encodes CASSYSGDDTQYF.

The chain joins TRBV15 to TRBJ1-2; D not resolved. The CDR3 totals 13 residues. CDR1 is LNHNV and CDR2 is YYDKDF in the germline V gene (reference sequence). V was pared by 0 bases and J by 5 bases, with 7 bases between. CDR3 in amino acids: CATSRDAGYGYTF. CDR3 DNA sequence: TGTGCCACCAGCAGAGATGCCGGGTATGGCTACACCTTC.

This clone showed up just a few times. The CDR3, as DNA: TGTGCCAGCAGGGGGCACTTTATACAAGAGACCCAGTACTTC. This encodes CASRGHFIQETQYF. The chain employs TRBV2 and TRBJ2-5, with D perhaps matching TRBD1 (5 bases). CDR1 SNHLY and CDR2 FYNNEI come from the germline V gene. The V and J ends lost 6 bases and 2 bases respectively, with 13 bases between them. The CDR3 is 14 residues long.

This clone came up once. V usage is TRBV14 and J usage is TRBJ1-6; D remains unclear. This CDR3 is 12 amino acids long. From germline, CDR1 is SGHDN and CDR2 FVKESK. Trimming cost V 3 bases and J 8 bases, with 5 bases left between them. Written as DNA, the CDR3 is TGTGCCAGCAGCCACCAATATTCACCCCTCCACTTT. Its protein is CASSHQYSPLHF.

The rearrangement links TRBV5-5 to TRBJ2-5, with 7 bases identical to TRBD1. Germline V lookup: CDR1 SGHKS, CDR2 YYEKEE (reference sequence). The CDR3 covers 15 residues. J was trimmed by 2 bases and V by 1 base; bases with no gene match: 5. The CDR3 protein is CASSLFSGQQETQYF. The DNA for the CDR3 is TGTGCCAGCAGCTTGTTCTCGGGACAGCAAGAGACCCAGTACTTC.

V and J are TRBV6-2 or TRBV6-3 and TRBJ2-1; 11 bases align to TRBD2. The V segment lost 5 bases and the J segment 5 bases; nucleotides outside the gene matches: 5. Germline CDR1 MNHEY, CDR2 SVGEGT. CDR3 length: 15 residues. CDR3 DNA: TGTGCCAGCAGTACCGGGACTAGCGGAAACAATGAGCAGTTCTTC. Amino acids: CASSTGTSGNNEQFF.

The rearrangement joins TRBV2 to TRBJ1-2; D not certain. Germline CDR1 and CDR2: SNHLY and FYNNEI. This CDR3 is built from 14 residues. V was clipped by 11 bases and J by 3 bases, with 19 bases between them. The CDR3 protein is CAGKRGGRDYGYTF. As DNA, the CDR3 is TGTGCCGGCAAACGCGGAGGGAGAGACTATGGCTACACCTTC. The variable domain in full, with the rest retrieved from reference TRBV2 and TRBJ1-2, is EPEVTQTPSHQVTQMGQEVILRCVPISNHLYFYWYRQILGQKVEFLVSFYNNEISEKSEIFDDQFSVERPDGSNFTLKIRSTKLEDSAMYFCAGKRGGRDYGYTFGSGTRLTVV.

The rearrangement uses TRBV10-3 and TRBJ2-5; tentatively, D is TRBD2 (6 bases). CDR1 ENHRY and CDR2 SYGVKD come from the germline V gene. The ends were cut back, 6 bases at V and 4 bases at J, with 18 bases in the middle. The CDR3 runs 15 residues. CDR3 nucleotides: TGTGCCATCAGCCGAGGGCCTAGCGAATCAGAGACCCAGTACTTC. Translated: CAISRGPSESETQYF.

The chain links TRBV3-1 (or the pseudogene TRBV3-2) to TRBJ2-7; TRBD2 agrees at 11 bases. Germline lookup yields CDR1 LGHDT and CDR2 YNNKEL (reference sequence). The junction had 12 bases not matched to a gene; V was cut back by 4 bases and J by 7 bases. The CDR3 has 16 residues. The CDR3 DNA sequence: TGTGCCAGCAGCCTTAGTTCTCTAGCGGGGGGCGGTGAGCAGTACTTC. This encodes CASSLSSLAGGGEQYF.

This clone occurred once. J is TRBJ2-7 and V is TRBV20-1, with 9 bases that match TRBD1. The CDR3 is 11 amino acids. Germline V gene lookup returns CDR1 DFQATT and CDR2 SNEGSKA (reference sequence). V shed 7 bases, J shed 6 bases, and the junction held 4 bases outside the gene matches. CDR3 amino acids: CSVGQGSEQYF. The CDR3 region has the DNA TGCAGTGTTGGACAGGGGAGCGAGCAGTACTTC.

The rearrangement links TRBV7-9 to TRBJ2-7; TRBD1 matches 9 bases. The trim removed 5 bases at V and 5 bases at J, leaving 7 bases unmatched. CDR3 size: 14 residues. Germline V CDR1 and CDR2: SEHNR, FQNEAQ (reference sequence). DNA of the CDR3: TGTGCCAGCAGCCCCGGGACAGGGAAGGACGAGCAGTACTTC. This encodes CASSPGTGKDEQYF.

The V gene is TRBV28, the J gene TRBJ1-5; TRBD1 is a possible D gene (5 bases). CDR1 and CDR2 from the germline V gene are MDHEN and SYDVKM. There are 17 residues in the CDR3. Trimming removed 5 bases from V and 0 bases from J, with 17 bases in between. For the CDR3, the DNA is TGTGCCAGCAGTCCCCCGGTCAGGGTCCTTAGCAATCAGCCCCAGCATTTT. It translates to CASSPPVRVLSNQPQHF.

J is TRBJ2-1 and V is TRBV19; 12 bases map to TRBD2. The germline V gene has CDR1 LNHDA and CDR2 SQIVND (reference sequence). The CDR3 is 16 residues long. The V and J ends lost 4 bases and 9 bases, in that order; junction bases with no gene match: 10. The CDR3 DNA is TGTGCCAGTAGTACCTCACTAGCGGGGGGTCGGCGTGAGCAGTTCTTC. This encodes CASSTSLAGGRREQFF.

V gene TRBV10-1 combines with J gene TRBJ2-2, with 14 bases fitting TRBD2. With 6 bases clipped from V and 1 base from J, the junction kept 7 bases outside the gene matches. The V gene's germline CDR1 is WNHNN and CDR2 SYGVQD (reference sequence). This CDR3 comprises 18 residues. CDR3 protein: CASSHGLAGGQNTGELFF. The CDR3 DNA is TGCGCCAGCAGCCATGGACTAGCGGGGGGCCAGAACACCGGGGAGCTGTTTTTT.

The chain carries TRBV7-8 and TRBJ1-1; TRBD1 aligns across 8 bases. This CDR3 is built from 14 residues. The V gene's germline CDR1 is SGHVS and CDR2 FQNEAQ. V lost 4 bases and J lost 1; bases outside the gene matches: 2. CDR3 residues: CASSSGQGNTEAFF. CDR3 DNA: TGTGCCAGCAGCTCCGGACAGGGGAACACTGAAGCTTTCTTT.

The chain uses TRBV6-6 and TRBJ1-4; possibly TRBD1 for D (5 bases). Trimming pared 6 bases from V and 0 bases from J, leaving 11 bases between. Germline V lookup: CDR1 MNHNY, CDR2 SVGAGI (reference sequence). The CDR3 is made up of 15 amino acids. The CDR3 nucleotides are TGTGCCAGCAGCTCATCGGGGGCAACTAATGAAAAACTGTTTTTT. Translated, it gives CASSSSGATNEKLFF.

This rearrangement joins TRBV29-1 to TRBJ2-3; possibly TRBD2 for D (5 bases). Germline V lookup: CDR1 SQVTM, CDR2 ANQGSEA. V shed 4 bases and J shed 0 bases, with 11 bases lying between them. CDR3 length: 14 amino acids. The CDR3 sequence is CSVGQRLSTDTQYF. DNA for the CDR3: TGCAGCGTTGGTCAGAGACTAAGCACAGATACGCAGTATTTT.

This rearrangement joins TRBV5-5 to TRBJ2-7; D may be TRBD2 (5 bases). The germline V and J ends were trimmed by 4 bases and 4 bases, with 12 bases remaining between them. Germline-derived CDR1 and CDR2 are SGHKS and YYEKEE (reference sequence). This CDR3 spans 13 amino acids. The CDR3 is CASSAGIQYEQYF. The CDR3 DNA reads as TGTGCCAGCAGCGCCGGGATCCAATACGAGCAGTACTTC. Filled out from reference TRBV5-5 and TRBJ2-7, the complete variable domain reads DAGVTQSPTHLIKTRGQQVTLRCSPISGHKSVSWYQQVLGQGPQFIFQYYEKEERGRGNFPDRFSARQFPNYSSELNVNALLLGDSALYLCASSAGIQYEQYFGPGTRLTVT.

This chain connects TRBV5-4 to TRBJ1-3; tentative D call: TRBD1 (6 bases). V dropped 3 bases and J dropped 0 bases, with 16 bases sitting between them. This CDR3 is built from 17 residues. The germline gives CDR1 SGHNT, CDR2 YYREEE (reference sequence). The CDR3 is CASSSPEQGFSGNTIYF. The CDR3 nucleotides read TGTGCCAGCAGCTCCCCAGAACAGGGCTTCTCTGGAAACACCATATATTTT.